This T cell receptor beta chain originates from a study of blood T cell repertoires in COVID-19. About the research overall: Material from acute and convalescent COVID-19 was sourced from the United States, Italy and Spain. T cells, B-cell-depleted T cells, or PBMCs supplied cDNA or gDNA.

This clone turned up a few times. How the authors handled the data: Reference gene primer amplification in the assay estimated nucleated cell counts. The method was immunoSEQ multiplex PCR; TCRdb's version includes in-frame clones alone and lacks a portion of them. The V and J calls and clone size come from that table; D and trimming were worked out from the DNA. In the table there are fewer than 300,000 clones, roughly four fifths of which are singletons. The CDR3 covers 14 residues. Deletions cut 4 bases from V and 6 bases from J, with 13 bases between. CDR1 and CDR2 (germline): MNHEY, SMNVEV (reference sequence).

This receptor was identified in a man aged 35 to 55 who had been exposed to COVID-19. Sequenced: PBMCs or T cells enriched from blood (not recorded which). The chain carries TRBV27 and TRBJ1-5; D is perhaps TRBD1 (5 bases). The DNA of the CDR3 is TGTGCCAGCAGTTATGGCGAAAGGGGTCAGCCCCAGCATTTT. This gives the protein CASSYGERGQPQHF.